This T cell receptor beta chain was captured by sequencing in a study of blood T cell repertoires in COVID-19. V gave up 0 bases and J gave up 5 bases; unmatched junction bases: 12. The CDR3 runs to 17 residues. The germline gives CDR1 SGHRS, CDR2 YFSETQ. Only in-frame clones appear in the TCRdb table, and some are missing; sequencing was by immunoSEQ multiplex PCR. The sample has 68,000 or so clones; 70% to 90% are singletons. Sequenced: peripheral blood. V and J are TRBV5-1 and TRBJ2-5; 8 bases are shared with TRBD2. The receptor was derived from a man aged 70-80 years with active or convalescent COVID-19. CDR3 amino acids: CASSLGLVAGPSETQYF. The CDR3 DNA is TGCGCCAGCAGCTTGGGGTTGGTAGCGGGGCCCTCGGAGACCCAGTACTTC. The full variable domain, with the rest looked up from reference TRBV5-1 and TRBJ2-5, is KAGVTQTPRYLIKTRGQQVTLSCSPISGHRSVSWYQQTPGQGLQFLFEYFSETQRNKGNFPGRFSGRQFSNSRSEMNVSTLELGDSALYLCASSLGLVAGPSETQYFGPGTRLLVL.